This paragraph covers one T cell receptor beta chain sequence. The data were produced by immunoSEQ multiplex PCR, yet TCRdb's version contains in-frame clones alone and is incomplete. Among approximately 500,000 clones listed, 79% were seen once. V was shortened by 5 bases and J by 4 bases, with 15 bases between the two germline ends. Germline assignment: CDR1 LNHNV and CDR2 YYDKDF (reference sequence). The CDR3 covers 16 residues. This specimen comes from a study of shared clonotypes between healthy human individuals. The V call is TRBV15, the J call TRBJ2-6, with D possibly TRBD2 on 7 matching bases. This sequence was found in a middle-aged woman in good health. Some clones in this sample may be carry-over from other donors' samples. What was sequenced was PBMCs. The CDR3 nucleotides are TGTGCCACCAGCGACCGGGGGGCGCAAGGGGCCAACGTCCTGACTTTC. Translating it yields CATSDRGAQGANVLTF.